This TCR beta chain was documented in a study of cytomegalovirus exposure and HLA in healthy donors. Study findings and constraints: TCR beta chains associated with HLA were, in a later analysis, more clonally expanded than equally common others. TCR beta V segments were, for the most part, productive about 90% or about 30% of the time in an earlier analysis.

V dropped 4 bases and J dropped 3; count of bases not matched to a gene: 2. The V gene's germline CDR1 is MDHEN and CDR2 SYDVKM. The CDR3 consists of 13 residues. Notes on this clone: Its specificity is unknown.

Primers included in the PCR were 60 Vbeta and 13 Jbeta primers. The table came from immunoSEQ multiplex PCR; TCRdb's copy has only in-frame clones and leaves some out. The sample comprises roughly 150,000 clones, roughly 66% of which are singletons, and 1.5% to 2% rests with the top ten. The sequencing input was PBMCs. The V gene is TRBV28, the J gene TRBJ2-7; TRBD2 matches 8 bases. This receptor was obtained from a woman aged 18-29 years in good health and CMV-seronegative. The CDR3 DNA sequence: TGTGCCAGCAGTTGGAGCGGGAGCTACGAGCAGTACGTC. Protein product: CASSWSGSYEQYV.